One TCR beta chain is described in this entry. Repertoires were generated with immunoSEQ multiplex PCR, while TCRdb's copy carries only in-frame clones and drops some. This sample has about 140,000 clones, with 77% found just once. From germline, CDR1 is SGHRS and CDR2 YFSETQ. The length of the CDR3 is 14 residues. V lost 1 base, J lost 6 bases, and 5 bases stayed unmatched. This sample was taken from a study of cytotoxic CD8 clonotypes in ibrutinib-treated CLL. The rearrangement links TRBV5-1 to TRBJ1-1; 8 bases are a match to TRBD1. Sample: PBMCs, taken after 12 months of ibrutinib treatment. The receptor was isolated from a human donor with chronic lymphocytic leukemia. The CDR3 nucleotides are TGCGCCAGCAGCTTGATTCAACAGGGGGCTGAAGCTTTCTTT. This codes for CASSLIQQGAEAFF.